The clone carrying this T cell receptor beta chain has just one count. Clones were read by immunoSEQ multiplex PCR, and TCRdb kept only the in-frame ones, dropping some. The sample holds 22,000 or so clones; roughly 79% are singletons and the top ten take approximately 3.3%. Graft-derived tissue was subjected to processing to liberate intraepithelial and lamina propria lymphocytes. The source of the sample is a study of graft-versus-host responses after intestinal transplantation. The overall study: The transplants performed in recipients were multivisceral, liver-intestinal, or isolated intestinal. Anti-thymocyte globulin served as induction for all recipients, who then took tacrolimus and steroids for three to four years.

There are 16 residues in the CDR3. The germline CDR1 and CDR2 sequences are MNHEY and SVGAGI. V gave up 4 bases and J gave up 3 bases; unmatched junction bases: 6. The chain employs TRBV6-5 and TRBJ1-6, with 7 nucleotides matching TRBD1. The receptor was derived from a human patient who received an intestinal transplant, so some T cells may come from the graft donor. The input for sequencing was ileum tissue, taken 12 days after intestinal transplant. The DNA of the CDR3 is TGTGCCAGCAGTTCCCCGAGGGGGCACTATAATTCACCCCTCCACTTT. Its protein is CASSSPRGHYNSPLHF.